These 14 T cell receptor beta chains share one sample of origin, sequenced in a study of blood T cell repertoires in COVID-19. Here immunoSEQ multiplex PCR was the method, and the copy in TCRdb shows in-frame clones only, minus some. Counted here are under 250,000 clones, 80% to 90% occurring once; the ten biggest clones make up under 3.5%. The sequenced sample was PBMCs or T cells enriched from blood (not recorded which). These receptors came from a woman between 18 and 29 years old in a cohort exposed to, infected with or recovered from COVID-19 (not recorded which).

This chain links TRBV5-1 with TRBJ1-1, with D perhaps matching TRBD1 (6 bases). V was pared by 0 bases and J by 0 bases, with 18 bases between. Germline V CDR1 and CDR2: SGHRS, YFSETQ. The CDR3 is made up of 18 amino acids. Here the CDR3 DNA reads TGCGCCAGCAGCTTGGGGGGGACACGTTCGTACATGAACACTGAAGCTTTCTTT. Residues: CASSLGGTRSYMNTEAFF. Full variable domain (remainder filled in from reference TRBV5-1 and TRBJ1-1): KAGVTQTPRYLIKTRGQQVTLSCSPISGHRSVSWYQQTPGQGLQFLFEYFSETQRNKGNFPGRFSGRQFSNSRSEMNVSTLELGDSALYLCASSLGGTRSYMNTEAFFGQGTRLTVV.

V and J are TRBV19 and TRBJ2-5; D is perhaps TRBD2 (5 bases). This CDR3 region has 14 residues. V dropped 6 bases and J dropped 4 bases, with 15 bases sitting between them. Germline lookup yields CDR1 LNHDA and CDR2 SQIVND (reference sequence). The CDR3 coding sequence is TGTGCCAGTAGGTCCCTAGGACGGGGAGAGACCCAGTACTTC. Its translation is CASRSLGRGETQYF.

The chain is built from TRBV3-1 (or the pseudogene TRBV3-2) and TRBJ1-2; possibly TRBD1 for D (6 bases). Trimming took 4 bases from V and 7 from J, leaving 19 bases between them. Germline assignment: CDR1 LGHDT and CDR2 YNNKEL (reference sequence). The CDR3 contains 15 residues. Here the CDR3 reads CASSLTSGGTGGYTF. CDR3 in DNA: TGTGCCAGCAGCCTCACCTCGGGGGGCACAGGTGGCTACACCTTC.

This sequence joins TRBV5-5 and TRBJ2-2, with 9 positions matching TRBD1. V trimming: 3 bases; J trimming: 1 base; junction bases outside the gene matches: 1. Germline loops: CDR1 SGHKS, CDR2 YYEKEE (reference sequence). The CDR3 runs to 15 residues. CDR3 DNA: TGTGCCAGCAGCTGGGGACAGGGGAACACCGGGGAGCTGTTTTTT. The encoded protein is CASSWGQGNTGELFF.

The chain employs TRBV7-8 and TRBJ2-1; possible D gene TRBD2, 5 bases. The CDR3 contains 16 residues. Germline CDR1 reads SGHVS; CDR2 reads FQNEAQ. The ends were cut back, 1 base at V and 4 bases at J, with 14 bases in the middle. CDR3 region: CASSLDTAAIYNEQFF. The CDR3 coding sequence is TGTGCCAGCAGCTTAGATACAGCGGCTATTTACAATGAGCAGTTCTTC.

In regard to this clone: The same CDR3 arises from other DNA sequences in this sample as well. The chain employs TRBV10-2 and TRBJ2-2; 9 nucleotides line up with TRBD2. CDR1 is WSHSY, CDR2 SAAADI, per germline. CDR3 size: 15 residues. V shed 0 bases and J 5 bases; nucleotides not matched to a gene: 1. The CDR3: CASSESSGGTGELFF. The CDR3 bases are TGCGCCAGCAGTGAGTCAAGCGGGGGGACCGGGGAGCTGTTTTTT.

The gene calls are TRBV7-6 and TRBJ2-7; TRBD2 matches at 10 bases. The CDR3 spans 14 residues. Trimming removed 0 bases from V and 12 bases from J; junction bases left unmatched: 8. The V gene's germline CDR1 is SGHVS and CDR2 FNYEAQ. This CDR3 is CASSLAGLAGAMYF. The CDR3 DNA reads TGTGCCAGCAGCTTAGCTGGCCTAGCGGGGGCCATGTACTTC.

The CDR3 is CASSLSRQDNQPQHF. CDR3 nucleotide sequence: TGTGCCAGCAGTTTATCTCGACAGGACAATCAGCCCCAGCATTTT. The rearrangement joins TRBV27 to TRBJ1-5; D is possibly TRBD1 (6 bases). The CDR3 runs to 15 residues. Trimming left V 0 bases short and J 3 bases short, with 9 bases between. Germline-derived CDR1 and CDR2 are MNHEY and SMNVEV (reference sequence).

This chain joins TRBV20-1 and TRBJ1-1; D uncertain. CDR3 length: 12 amino acids. Trimming took off 3 bases at V and 4 bases at J, with 9 bases between the two ends. Germline CDR1 DFQATT, CDR2 SNEGSKA (reference sequence). The CDR3 sequence: CSASGRGTEAFF. DNA of the CDR3: TGCAGTGCTAGTGGGCGGGGCACTGAAGCTTTCTTT.

This sequence joins TRBV28 and TRBJ2-3, with 7 bases fitting TRBD2. The CDR3 is 13 amino acids. The V segment lost 3 bases and the J segment 10 bases; nucleotides outside the gene matches: 7. Per the germline V gene, CDR1 is MDHEN and CDR2 is SYDVKM. For the CDR3, the DNA is TGTGCCAGCAGTTTCCTAGATGGGGGGGCGCAGTATTTT. Encoded protein: CASSFLDGGAQYF.

V and J are TRBV28 and TRBJ1-5, with D possibly TRBD1 on 5 matching bases. The germline V gene encodes CDR1 MDHEN and CDR2 SYDVKM. V was cut by 1 base and J by 7 bases, with 14 bases left in between. The CDR3 is 15 residues long. CDR3 region: CASSLSAGRIQPQHF. The DNA of the CDR3 is TGTGCCAGCAGTTTATCAGCAGGGAGGATACAGCCCCAGCATTTT. Complete variable domain (other parts from reference TRBV28 and TRBJ1-5): DVKVTQSSRYLVKRTGEKVFLECVQDMDHENMFWYRQDPGLGLRLIYFSYDVKMKEKGDIPEGYSVSREKKERFSLILESASTNQTSMYLCASSLSAGRIQPQHFGDGTRLSIL.

V gene TRBV6-2 or TRBV6-3 combines with J gene TRBJ2-1; 8 bases fit TRBD2. The J segment lost 9 bases and the V segment lost 5 bases, leaving 9 bases of the junction unmatched. Germline V gene lookup returns CDR1 MNHEY and CDR2 SVGEGT. This CDR3 has 14 amino acids. The CDR3 loop reads CASSPGLVPGEQFF. The CDR3 DNA reads TGTGCCAGCAGTCCGGGACTAGTTCCCGGTGAGCAGTTCTTC.

The V gene is TRBV5-1, the J gene TRBJ1-3; D perhaps matches TRBD1 (6 bases). V lost 4 bases and J lost 0, with 14 bases in between. The CDR3 length is 16 residues. Germline values: CDR1 SGHRS, CDR2 YFSETQ. As DNA, the CDR3 is TGCGCCAGCAGCCCCGCAGGGGCCTACTCTGGAAACACCATATATTTT. It yields the protein CASSPAGAYSGNTIYF.

The CDR3 coding sequence is TGTGCCAGCAGCTTAGGGCTAGCGGGAGTTAAAGACAATGAGCAGTTCTTC. This codes for CASSLGLAGVKDNEQFF. The V and J genes are TRBV11-2 and TRBJ2-1; 10 bases map to TRBD2. The V and J ends lost 1 base and 5 bases, in that order; junction bases with no gene match: 8. Germline loops: CDR1 SGHAT, CDR2 FQNNGV. The CDR3 extends over 17 amino acids. The full variable domain, with the rest looked up from reference TRBV11-2 and TRBJ2-1, is EAGVAQSPRYKIIEKRQSVAFWCNPISGHATLYWYQQILGQGPKLLIQFQNNGVVDDSQLPKDRFSAERLKGVDSTLKIQPAKLEDSAVYLCASSLGLAGVKDNEQFFGPGTRLTVL.